This entry is about one T cell receptor beta chain. Per germline, CDR1 LGHDT and CDR2 YNNKEL (reference sequence). Trimming pared 2 bases from V and 6 bases from J, leaving 17 bases between. CDR3 length: 16 residues. Source study methods: Estimation of nucleated cell counts relied on the amplification of reference gene primers. Clones were sequenced by immunoSEQ multiplex PCR, and TCRdb holds only the in-frame ones, with some missing. V, J and clone size were drawn from that table, and D and trimming were deduced from the DNA. The table records a few hundred thousand clones, around 84% of them present only once. This sample is drawn from a study of blood T cell repertoires in COVID-19.

This TCR derives from a human donor in a cohort sampled during active COVID-19. Sequenced: peripheral blood. The rearrangement joins TRBV3-1 (or the pseudogene TRBV3-2) to TRBJ2-1, with TRBD1 as a possible D gene (6 bases). CDR3: CASSQPAGTKFNEQFF. The CDR3, as DNA: TGTGCCAGCAGCCAACCCGCCGGGACAAAGTTCAATGAGCAGTTCTTC.